This T cell receptor beta chain was profiled in a study of cytomegalovirus exposure and HLA in healthy donors. 13 Jbeta primers and 60 Vbeta primers were used for the PCR. Profiling relied on immunoSEQ multiplex PCR, and the TCRdb table lists in-frame clones only, not all of them. The repertoire holds 150,000 or so clones, with about 72% as singletons. A note on this clone: No antigen is known for it.

Study outcomes and limitations: For presence/absence analyses, sequencing depth was assumed to be roughly uniform across donors. Per published reports, the classifier diagnosed cytomegalovirus status with high specificity and sensitivity. The authors listed 150 or so TCR beta chains as cytomegalovirus-associated.

CDR3 length equals 14 residues. Trimming removed 4 bases from V and 4 bases from J, with 13 bases in between. Germline CDR1 reads LNHDA; CDR2 reads SQIVND (reference sequence). The receptor's source is a girl aged 5 to 17 in good health and CMV-seronegative. Sequencing input: PBMCs. This chain joins TRBV19 and TRBJ1-1, with D unclear. DNA for the CDR3: TGTGCCAGTAGTAGACTCAGCCTCGGCACTGAAGCTTTCTTT. Its protein is CASSRLSLGTEAFF.